Listed below are T cell receptor beta chains from one sample, sequenced in a study of shared clonotypes between healthy human individuals. Measured with immunoSEQ multiplex PCR; TCRdb has only the in-frame clones, and not every one. Here the sample spans around 2.1 million clones, just over 90% being singletons. Source material: naive CD8+ T cells from PBMCs. The receptor source for this set is a man younger than 35 in good health. Some clones in this sample may be carry-over from other donors' samples. CDR3s include the opening cysteine and the closing phenylalanine or tryptophan. The order of the fields is V gene, CDR3 protein.

v_gene: TRBV15
CDR3aa: CATRTGATNEKLFF

v_gene: TRBV27
CDR3aa: CASSLLGLAQYEQFF

v_gene: TRBV30
CDR3aa: CAWSVLANSPLHF

v_gene: TRBV6-5
CDR3aa: CASSYRGAVEQYF

v_gene: TRBV9
CDR3aa: CASSVAGQANCFLAVEPSPQAFF

v_gene: TRBV29-1
CDR3aa: CSGLAGGPGNEQFF

v_gene: TRBV6-1
CDR3aa: CASSDYRHGTDTQYF

v_gene: TRBV4-1
CDR3aa: CASSSDRVATEAFF

v_gene: TRBV7-9
CDR3aa: CASSLGWTGYEQYF

v_gene: TRBV19
CDR3aa: CATKGAGTEAFF

v_gene: TRBV6-1
CDR3aa: CASSLGGEQYF

v_gene: TRBV6-1
CDR3aa: CASSEYKGSSYEQYF

v_gene: TRBV19
CDR3aa: CASTPRGTEAFF

v_gene: TRBV28
CDR3aa: CASGWTSGPDTQYF

v_gene: TRBV9
CDR3aa: CASSPASGSINEQFF

v_gene: TRBV7-3
CDR3aa: CASSLIGSNYNEQFF